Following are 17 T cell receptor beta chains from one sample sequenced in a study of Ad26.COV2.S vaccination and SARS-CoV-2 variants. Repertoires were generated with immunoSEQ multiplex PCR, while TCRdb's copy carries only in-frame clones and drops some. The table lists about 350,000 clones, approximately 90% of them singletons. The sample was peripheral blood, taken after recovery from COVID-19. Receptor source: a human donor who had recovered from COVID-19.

CDR3 loop: CASSAANQETQYF. CDR3 in DNA: TGTGCCAGCAGCGCTGCCAACCAAGAGACCCAGTACTTC. The chain employs TRBV13 and TRBJ2-5, with D unresolved. Germline CDR1 and CDR2: PRHDT and FYEKMQ (reference sequence). This CDR3 is built from 13 residues. The ends were cut back, 5 bases at V and 0 bases at J, with 7 bases in the middle.

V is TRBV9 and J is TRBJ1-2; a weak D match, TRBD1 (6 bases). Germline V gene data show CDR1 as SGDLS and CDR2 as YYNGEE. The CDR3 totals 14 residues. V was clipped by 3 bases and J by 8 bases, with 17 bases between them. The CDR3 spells CASSGGGGLEGYTF. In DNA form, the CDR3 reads TGTGCCAGCAGCGGTGGGGGCGGGTTGGAAGGCTACACCTTC.

The chain's CDR3 is CSALAYEQYF. The CDR3 DNA sequence: TGCAGCGCCCTGGCCTACGAGCAGTACTTC. V gene TRBV29-1 combines with J gene TRBJ2-7; D uncertain. CDR3 length: 10 amino acids. CDR1 is SQVTM, CDR2 ANQGSEA, per germline. Trimming stripped 7 bases from V and 2 bases from J, with 6 bases between.

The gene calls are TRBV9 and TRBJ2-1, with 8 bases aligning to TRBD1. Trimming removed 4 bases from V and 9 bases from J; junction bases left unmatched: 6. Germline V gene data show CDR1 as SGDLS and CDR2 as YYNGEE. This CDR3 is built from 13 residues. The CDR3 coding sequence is TGTGCCAGCAGCCAGGCAGGGGGCGGTGAGCAGTTCTTC. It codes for CASSQAGGGEQFF.

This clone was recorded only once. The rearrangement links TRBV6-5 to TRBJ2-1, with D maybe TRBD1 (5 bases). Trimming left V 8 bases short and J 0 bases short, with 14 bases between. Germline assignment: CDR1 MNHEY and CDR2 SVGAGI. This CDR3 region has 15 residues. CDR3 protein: CASWATTVSYNEQFF. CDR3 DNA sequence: TGTGCCAGCTGGGCCACGACAGTCTCCTACAATGAGCAGTTCTTC.

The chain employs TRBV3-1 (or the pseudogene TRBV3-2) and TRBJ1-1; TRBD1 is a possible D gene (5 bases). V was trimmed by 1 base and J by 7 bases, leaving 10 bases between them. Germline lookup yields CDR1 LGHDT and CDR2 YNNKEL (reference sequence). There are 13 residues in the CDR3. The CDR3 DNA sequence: TGTGCCAGCAGCCAAGGAGGGGTGGTTGAAGCTTTCTTT. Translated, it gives CASSQGGVVEAFF.

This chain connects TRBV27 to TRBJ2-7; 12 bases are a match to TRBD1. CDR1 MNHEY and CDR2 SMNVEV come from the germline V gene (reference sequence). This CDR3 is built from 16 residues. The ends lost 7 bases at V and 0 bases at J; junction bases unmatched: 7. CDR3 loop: CASTAGTGGDSYEQYF. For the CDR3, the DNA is TGTGCCAGCACTGCCGGGACAGGGGGCGACTCCTACGAGCAGTACTTC.

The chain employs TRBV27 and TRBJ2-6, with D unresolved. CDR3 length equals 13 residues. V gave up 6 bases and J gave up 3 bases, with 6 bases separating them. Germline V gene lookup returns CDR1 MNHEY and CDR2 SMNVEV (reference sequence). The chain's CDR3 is CASSSGGANVLTF. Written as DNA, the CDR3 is TGTGCCAGCAGCTCCGGTGGGGCCAACGTCCTGACTTTC.

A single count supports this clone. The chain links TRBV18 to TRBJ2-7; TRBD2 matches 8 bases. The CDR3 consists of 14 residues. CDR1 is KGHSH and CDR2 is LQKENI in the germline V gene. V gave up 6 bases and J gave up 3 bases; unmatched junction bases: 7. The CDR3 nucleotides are TGTGCCAGCTCCCAGACTAGCGTTAGCTACGAGCAGTACTTC. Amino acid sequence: CASSQTSVSYEQYF.

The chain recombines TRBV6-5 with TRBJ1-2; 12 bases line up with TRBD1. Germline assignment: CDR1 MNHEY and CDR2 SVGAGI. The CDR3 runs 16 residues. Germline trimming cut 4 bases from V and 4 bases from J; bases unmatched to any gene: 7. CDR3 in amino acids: CASSSTGTGGLYGYTF. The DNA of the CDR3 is TGTGCCAGCAGTTCCACCGGGACAGGGGGCCTCTATGGCTACACCTTC.

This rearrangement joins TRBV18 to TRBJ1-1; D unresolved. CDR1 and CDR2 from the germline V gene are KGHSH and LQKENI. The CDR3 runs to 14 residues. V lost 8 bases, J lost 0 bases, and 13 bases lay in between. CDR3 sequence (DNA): TGTGCCAGCACCCTTGCAGGTGTGAACACTGAAGCTTTCTTT. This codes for CASTLAGVNTEAFF.

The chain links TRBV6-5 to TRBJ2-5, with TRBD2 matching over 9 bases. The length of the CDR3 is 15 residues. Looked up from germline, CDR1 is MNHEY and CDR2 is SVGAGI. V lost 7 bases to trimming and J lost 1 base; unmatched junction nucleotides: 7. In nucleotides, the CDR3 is TGTGCCAGCACCCCGAGCGGGGGGCCCCAAGAGACCCAGTACTTC. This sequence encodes CASTPSGGPQETQYF.

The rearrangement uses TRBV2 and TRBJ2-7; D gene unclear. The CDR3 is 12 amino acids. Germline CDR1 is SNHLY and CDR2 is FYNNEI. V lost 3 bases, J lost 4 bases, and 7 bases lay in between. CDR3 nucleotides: TGTGCCAGCAGTGATATAGGATACGAGCAGTACTTC. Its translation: CASSDIGYEQYF.

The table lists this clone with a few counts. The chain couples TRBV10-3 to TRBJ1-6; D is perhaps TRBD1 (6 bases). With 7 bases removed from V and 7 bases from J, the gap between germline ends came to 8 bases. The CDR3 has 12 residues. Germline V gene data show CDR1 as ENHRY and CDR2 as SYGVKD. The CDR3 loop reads CAIKQGNSPLHF. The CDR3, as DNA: TGTGCCATCAAGCAGGGGAATTCACCCCTCCACTTT.

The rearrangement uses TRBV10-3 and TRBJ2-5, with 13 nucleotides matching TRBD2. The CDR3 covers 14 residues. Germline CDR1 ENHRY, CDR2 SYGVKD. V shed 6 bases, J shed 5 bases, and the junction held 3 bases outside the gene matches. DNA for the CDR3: TGTGCCATCAGGATGGGACTAGCGGGGGAGACCCAGTACTTC. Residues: CAIRMGLAGETQYF.

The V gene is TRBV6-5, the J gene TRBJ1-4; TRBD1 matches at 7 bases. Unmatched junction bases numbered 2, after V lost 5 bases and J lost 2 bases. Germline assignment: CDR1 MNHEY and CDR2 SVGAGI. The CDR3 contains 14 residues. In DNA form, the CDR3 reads TGTGCCAGCAGTAGGGGGCGTACTAATGAAAAACTGTTTTTT. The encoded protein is CASSRGRTNEKLFF.

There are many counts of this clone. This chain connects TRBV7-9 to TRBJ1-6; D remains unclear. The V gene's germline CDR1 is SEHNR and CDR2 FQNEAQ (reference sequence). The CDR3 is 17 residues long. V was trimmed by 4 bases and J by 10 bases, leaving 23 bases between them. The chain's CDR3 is CASSSHDDLGLGSPLHF. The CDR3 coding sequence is TGTGCCAGCAGCTCGCACGACGACCTAGGTCTAGGGTCACCCCTCCACTTT.